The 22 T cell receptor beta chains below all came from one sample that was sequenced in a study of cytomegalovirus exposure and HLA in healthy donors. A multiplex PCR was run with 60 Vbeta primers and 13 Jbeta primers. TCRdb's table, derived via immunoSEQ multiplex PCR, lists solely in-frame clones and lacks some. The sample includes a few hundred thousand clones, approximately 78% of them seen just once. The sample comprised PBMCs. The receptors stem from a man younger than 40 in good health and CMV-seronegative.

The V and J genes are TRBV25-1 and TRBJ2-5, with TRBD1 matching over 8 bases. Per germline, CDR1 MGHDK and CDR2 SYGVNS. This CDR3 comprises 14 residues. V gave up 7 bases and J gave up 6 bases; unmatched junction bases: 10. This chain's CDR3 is CASTLAGGMKTQYF. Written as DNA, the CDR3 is TGTGCCAGCACCTTGGCAGGGGGCATGAAGACCCAGTACTTC.

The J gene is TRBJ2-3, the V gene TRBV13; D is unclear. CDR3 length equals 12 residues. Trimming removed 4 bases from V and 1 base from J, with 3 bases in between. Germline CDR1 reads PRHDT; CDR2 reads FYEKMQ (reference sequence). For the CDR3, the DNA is TGTGCCAGCAGCTCTGGCACAGATACGCAGTATTTT. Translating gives CASSSGTDTQYF.

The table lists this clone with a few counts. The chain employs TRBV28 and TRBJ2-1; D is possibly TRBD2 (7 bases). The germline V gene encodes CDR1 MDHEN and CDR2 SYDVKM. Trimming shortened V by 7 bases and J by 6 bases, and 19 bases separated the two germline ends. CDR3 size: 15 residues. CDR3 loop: CASIFRGGGINEQFF. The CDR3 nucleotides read TGTGCCAGCATTTTCAGAGGGGGAGGGATCAATGAGCAGTTCTTC.

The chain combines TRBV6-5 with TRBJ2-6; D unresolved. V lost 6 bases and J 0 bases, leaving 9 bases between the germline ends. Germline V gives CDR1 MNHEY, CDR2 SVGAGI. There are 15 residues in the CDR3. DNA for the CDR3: TGTGCCAGCAGGAGAAGTCACTCTGGGGCCAACGTCCTGACTTTC. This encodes CASRRSHSGANVLTF.

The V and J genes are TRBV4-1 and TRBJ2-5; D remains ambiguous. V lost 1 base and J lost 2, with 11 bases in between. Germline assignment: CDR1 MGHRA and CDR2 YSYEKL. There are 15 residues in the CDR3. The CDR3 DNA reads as TGCGCCAGCAGCCAAGTGAGTCGTTCTCAAGAGACCCAGTACTTC. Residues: CASSQVSRSQETQYF.

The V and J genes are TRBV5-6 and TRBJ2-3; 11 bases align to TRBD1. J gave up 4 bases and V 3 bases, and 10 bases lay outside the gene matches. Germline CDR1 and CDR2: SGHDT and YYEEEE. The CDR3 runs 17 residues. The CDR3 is CASSSQGQGVFADTQYF. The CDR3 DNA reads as TGTGCCAGCAGCTCTCAGGGACAGGGGGTTTTCGCAGATACGCAGTATTTT. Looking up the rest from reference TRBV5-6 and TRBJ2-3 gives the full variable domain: DAGVTQSPTHLIKTRGQQVTLRCSPKSGHDTVSWYQQALGQGPQFIFQYYEEEERQRGNFPDRFSGHQFPNYSSELNVNALLLGDSALYLCASSSQGQGVFADTQYFGPGTRLTVL.

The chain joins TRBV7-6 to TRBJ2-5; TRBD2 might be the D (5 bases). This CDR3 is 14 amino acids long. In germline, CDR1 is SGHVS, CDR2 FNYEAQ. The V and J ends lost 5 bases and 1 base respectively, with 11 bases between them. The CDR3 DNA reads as TGTGCCAGCAGCCTGGACTCCTCCCAAGAGACCCAGTACTTC. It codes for CASSLDSSQETQYF. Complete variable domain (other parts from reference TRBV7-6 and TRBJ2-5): GAGVSQSPRYKVTKRGQDVALRCDPISGHVSLYWYRQALGQGPEFLTYFNYEAQQDKSGLPNDRFSAERPEGSISTLTIQRTEQRDSAMYRCASSLDSSQETQYFGPGTRLLVL.

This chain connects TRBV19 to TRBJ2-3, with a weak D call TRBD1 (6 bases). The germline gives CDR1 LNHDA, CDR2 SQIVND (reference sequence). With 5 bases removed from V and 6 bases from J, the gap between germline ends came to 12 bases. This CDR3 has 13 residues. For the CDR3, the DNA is TGTGCCAGTAGTCCCTTGGGGGCGGATACGCAGTATTTT. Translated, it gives CASSPLGADTQYF.

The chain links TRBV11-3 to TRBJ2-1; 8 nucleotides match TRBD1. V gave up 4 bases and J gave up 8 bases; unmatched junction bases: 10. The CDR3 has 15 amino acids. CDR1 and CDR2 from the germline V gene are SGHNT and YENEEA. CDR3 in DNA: TGTGCCAGCAGCTCCCCCGGACAGGGCAAGTATGAGCAGTTCTTC. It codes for CASSSPGQGKYEQFF.

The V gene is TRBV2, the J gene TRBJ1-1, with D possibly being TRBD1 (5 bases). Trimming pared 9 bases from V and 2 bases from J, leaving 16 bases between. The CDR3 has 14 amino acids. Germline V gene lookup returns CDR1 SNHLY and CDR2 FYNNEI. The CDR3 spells CASMWGGINTEAFF. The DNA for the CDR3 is TGTGCCAGTATGTGGGGCGGGATTAACACTGAAGCTTTCTTT.

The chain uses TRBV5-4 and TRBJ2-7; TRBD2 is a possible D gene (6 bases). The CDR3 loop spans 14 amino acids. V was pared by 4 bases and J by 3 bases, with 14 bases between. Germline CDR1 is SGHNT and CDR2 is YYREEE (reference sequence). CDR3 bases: TGTGCCAGCAGCCTTTGGGGGGATTTCTACGAGCAGTACTTC. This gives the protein CASSLWGDFYEQYF.

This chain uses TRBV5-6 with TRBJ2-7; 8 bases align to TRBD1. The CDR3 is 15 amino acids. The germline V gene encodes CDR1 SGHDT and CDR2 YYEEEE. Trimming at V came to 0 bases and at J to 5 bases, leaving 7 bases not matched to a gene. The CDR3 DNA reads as TGTGCCAGCAGCTTGGAGGTGACAGGGGTAGACGAGCAGTACTTC. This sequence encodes CASSLEVTGVDEQYF.

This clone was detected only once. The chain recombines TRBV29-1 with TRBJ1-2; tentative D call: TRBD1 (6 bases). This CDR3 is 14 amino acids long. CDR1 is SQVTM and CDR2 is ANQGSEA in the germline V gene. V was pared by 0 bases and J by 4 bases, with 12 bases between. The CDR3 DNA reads TGCAGCGTTGAAGATCGGGGGGCTGGCTATGGCTACACCTTC. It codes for CSVEDRGAGYGYTF.

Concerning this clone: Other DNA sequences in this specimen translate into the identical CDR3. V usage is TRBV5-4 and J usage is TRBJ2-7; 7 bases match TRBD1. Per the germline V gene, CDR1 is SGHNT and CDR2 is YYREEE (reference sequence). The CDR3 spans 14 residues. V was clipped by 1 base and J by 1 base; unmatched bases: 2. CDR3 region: CASSLNRGSYEQYF. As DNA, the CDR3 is TGTGCCAGCAGCTTGAACAGGGGTTCCTACGAGCAGTACTTC.

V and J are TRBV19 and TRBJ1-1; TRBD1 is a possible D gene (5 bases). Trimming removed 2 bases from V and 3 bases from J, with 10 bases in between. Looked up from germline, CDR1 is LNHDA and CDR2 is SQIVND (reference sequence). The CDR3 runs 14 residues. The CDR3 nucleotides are TGTGCCAGTAGTATAACGGGGGGACACACTGAAGCTTTCTTT. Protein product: CASSITGGHTEAFF. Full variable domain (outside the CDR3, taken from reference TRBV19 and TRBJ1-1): DGGITQSPKYLFRKEGQNVTLSCEQNLNHDAMYWYRQDPGQGLRLIYYSQIVNDFQKGDIAEGYSVSREKKESFPLTVTSAQKNPTAFYLCASSITGGHTEAFFGQGTRLTVV.

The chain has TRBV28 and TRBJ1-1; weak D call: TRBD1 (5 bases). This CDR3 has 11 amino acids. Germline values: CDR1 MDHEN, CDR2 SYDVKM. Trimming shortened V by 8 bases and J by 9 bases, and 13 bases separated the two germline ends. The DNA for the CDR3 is TGTGCCAGCCACGGGGGTTTGAAAGCTTTCTTT. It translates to CASHGGLKAFF.

The CDR3 DNA follows: TGCAGCGTTCTCCTTCCGGGGGTTGGGGATTCACCCCTCCACTTT. It specifies CSVLLPGVGDSPLHF. The rearrangement joins TRBV29-1 to TRBJ1-6; D perhaps matches TRBD1 (5 bases). The CDR3 totals 15 residues. The V and J ends lost 5 bases and 8 bases respectively, with 19 bases between them. Germline loops: CDR1 SQVTM, CDR2 ANQGSEA.

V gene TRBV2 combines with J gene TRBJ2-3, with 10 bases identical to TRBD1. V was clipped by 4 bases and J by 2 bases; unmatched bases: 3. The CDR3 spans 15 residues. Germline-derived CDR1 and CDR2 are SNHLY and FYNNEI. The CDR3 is CASSADRGSTDTQYF. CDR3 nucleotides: TGTGCCAGCAGTGCGGACAGGGGGTCCACAGATACGCAGTATTTT.

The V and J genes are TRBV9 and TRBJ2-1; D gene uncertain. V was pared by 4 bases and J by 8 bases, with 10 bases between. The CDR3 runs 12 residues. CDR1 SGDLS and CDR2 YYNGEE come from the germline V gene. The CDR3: CASSPATDEQFF. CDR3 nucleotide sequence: TGTGCCAGCAGCCCCGCTACGGATGAGCAGTTCTTC.

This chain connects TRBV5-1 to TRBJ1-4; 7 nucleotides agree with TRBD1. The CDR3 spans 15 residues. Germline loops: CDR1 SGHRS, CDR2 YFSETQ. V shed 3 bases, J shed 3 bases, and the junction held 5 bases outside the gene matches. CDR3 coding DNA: TGCGCCAGCAGCTCAGGGGGAAGTGCTAATGAAAAACTGTTTTTT. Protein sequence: CASSSGGSANEKLFF. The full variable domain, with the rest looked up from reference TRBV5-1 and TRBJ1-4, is KAGVTQTPRYLIKTRGQQVTLSCSPISGHRSVSWYQQTPGQGLQFLFEYFSETQRNKGNFPGRFSGRQFSNSRSEMNVSTLELGDSALYLCASSSGGSANEKLFFGSGTQLSVL.

As DNA, the CDR3 is TGCGCCAGCAGCTTCCGGGGGGGTCTATCAGATACGCAGTATTTT. Protein sequence: CASSFRGGLSDTQYF. The chain employs TRBV5-1 and TRBJ2-3; 8 bases agree with TRBD2. V trimming: 2 bases; J trimming: 4 bases; junction bases outside the gene matches: 6. Looked up from germline, CDR1 is SGHRS and CDR2 is YFSETQ. The CDR3 length is 15 residues.

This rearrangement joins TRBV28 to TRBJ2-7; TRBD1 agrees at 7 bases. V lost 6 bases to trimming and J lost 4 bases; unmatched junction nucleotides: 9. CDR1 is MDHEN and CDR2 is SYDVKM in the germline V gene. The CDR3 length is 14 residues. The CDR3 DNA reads TGTGCCAGCAGAGTTCCGACAGGGCCGTACGAGCAGTACTTC. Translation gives CASRVPTGPYEQYF. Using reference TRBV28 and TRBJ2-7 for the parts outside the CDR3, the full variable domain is DVKVTQSSRYLVKRTGEKVFLECVQDMDHENMFWYRQDPGLGLRLIYFSYDVKMKEKGDIPEGYSVSREKKERFSLILESASTNQTSMYLCASRVPTGPYEQYFGPGTRLTVT.